This T cell receptor (beta chain) was obtained from a study of blood T cell repertoires in COVID-19. V was clipped by 0 bases and J by 5 bases, with 11 bases between them. In germline, CDR1 is SGHRS, CDR2 YFSETQ. The CDR3 contains 15 residues. Clones were sequenced by immunoSEQ multiplex PCR, and TCRdb holds only the in-frame ones, with some missing. The sample lists about 15,000 clones; more than 70% were seen once. The source of this sequence is a human donor in a cohort sampled during active COVID-19. The sequenced sample was peripheral blood. The chain employs TRBV5-1 and TRBJ2-2, with a possible D match to TRBD1 (5 bases). CDR3 DNA: TGCGCCAGCAGCTTGGATGCATCAGGGACCGGGGAGCTGTTTTTT. Amino acids: CASSLDASGTGELFF.